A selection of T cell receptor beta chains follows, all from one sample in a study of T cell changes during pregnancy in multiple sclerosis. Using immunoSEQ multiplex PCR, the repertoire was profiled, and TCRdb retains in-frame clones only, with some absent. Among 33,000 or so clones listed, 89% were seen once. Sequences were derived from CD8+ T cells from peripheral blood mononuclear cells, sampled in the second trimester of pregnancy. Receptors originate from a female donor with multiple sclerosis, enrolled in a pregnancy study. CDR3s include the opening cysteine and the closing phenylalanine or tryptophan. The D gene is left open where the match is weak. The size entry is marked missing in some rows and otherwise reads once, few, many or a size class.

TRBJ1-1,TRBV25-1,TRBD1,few,TGTGCCAGCAGTGGAACAGGGGGCAGGAACACTGAAGCTTTCTTT,CASSGTGGRNTEAFF
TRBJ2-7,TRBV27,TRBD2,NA,TGTGCCAGCAGTCTCCACACGACTAGCGGAAAATCCCTCTCCTACGAGCAGTACTTC,CASSLHTTSGKSLSYEQYF
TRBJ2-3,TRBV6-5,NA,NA,TGTGCCAGCAGTTTCCAATTATCGGGAAATACGCAGTATTTT,CASSFQLSGNTQYF
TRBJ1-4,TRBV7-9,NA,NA,TGTGCCAGCAGCTTAGCTCGAGCAGGTTCGGAAAAACTGTTTTTT,CASSLARAGSEKLFF
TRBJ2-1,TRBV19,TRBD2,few,TGTGCCAGTAGTACTCTAGCGGACTCCTACAATGAGCAGTTCTTC,CASSTLADSYNEQFF
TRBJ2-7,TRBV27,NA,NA,TGTGCCAGCAGTTTTGGCCAGGCCTACGAGCAGTACTTC,CASSFGQAYEQYF
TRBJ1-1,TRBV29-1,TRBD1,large,TGCAGCGTCCAGACAGGGGAAGGCACTGAAGCTTTCTTT,CSVQTGEGTEAFF
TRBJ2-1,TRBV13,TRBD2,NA,TGTGCCAGCAGCTTAGGTGCCCCTAGCGGGAGTGGCAATGAGCAGTTCTTC,CASSLGAPSGSGNEQFF
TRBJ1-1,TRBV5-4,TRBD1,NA,TGTGCCAGCAGCGACTACAAAGGGACAGGGGGACCCTTTAAGGCTGAAGCTTTCTTT,CASSDYKGTGGPFKAEAFF
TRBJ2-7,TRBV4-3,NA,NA,TGCGCCAGCAGCCAAGACGCAGGTTTCAACGAGCAGTACTTC,CASSQDAGFNEQYF
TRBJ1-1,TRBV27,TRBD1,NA,TGTGCCACCAGGACAGGATTAAACACTGAAGCTTTCTTT,CATRTGLNTEAFF
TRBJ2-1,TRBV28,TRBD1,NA,TGTGCCAGCAGTTCGTGGCAGGGGGCTCGAGGGCAGTTCTTC,CASSSWQGARGQFF
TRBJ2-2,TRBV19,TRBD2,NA,TGTGCCAGTGTCCGTTGGCGGGAGGATGATACCGGGGAGCTGTTTTTT,CASVRWREDDTGELFF
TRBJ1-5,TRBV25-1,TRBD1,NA,TGTGCCAGCATTGGGGGGACAGGGAGAGATCAGCCCCAGCATTTT,CASIGGTGRDQPQHF
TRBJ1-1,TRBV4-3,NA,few,TGCGCCAGCAGCCCTAACATCGGTCTAGAGGTGAACACTGAAGCTTTCTTT,CASSPNIGLEVNTEAFF
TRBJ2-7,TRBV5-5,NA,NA,TGTGCCAGCAGCTCTATTGACAACCCCTACGAGCAGTACTTC,CASSSIDNPYEQYF